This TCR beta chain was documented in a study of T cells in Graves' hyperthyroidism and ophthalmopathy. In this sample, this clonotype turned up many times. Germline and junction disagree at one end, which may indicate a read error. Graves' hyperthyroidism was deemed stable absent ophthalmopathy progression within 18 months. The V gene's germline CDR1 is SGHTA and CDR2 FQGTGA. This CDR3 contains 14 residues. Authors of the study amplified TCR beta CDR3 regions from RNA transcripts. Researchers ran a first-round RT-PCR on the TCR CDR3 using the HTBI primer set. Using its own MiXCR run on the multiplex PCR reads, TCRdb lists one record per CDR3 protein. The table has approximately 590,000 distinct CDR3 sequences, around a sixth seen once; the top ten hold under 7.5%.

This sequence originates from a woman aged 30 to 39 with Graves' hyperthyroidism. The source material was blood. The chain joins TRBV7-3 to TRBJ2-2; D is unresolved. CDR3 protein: CASSSLSNAGELFF. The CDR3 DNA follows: TGTGCCAGCAGCTCTCTATCGAACGCCGGGGAGCTGTTTTTT.